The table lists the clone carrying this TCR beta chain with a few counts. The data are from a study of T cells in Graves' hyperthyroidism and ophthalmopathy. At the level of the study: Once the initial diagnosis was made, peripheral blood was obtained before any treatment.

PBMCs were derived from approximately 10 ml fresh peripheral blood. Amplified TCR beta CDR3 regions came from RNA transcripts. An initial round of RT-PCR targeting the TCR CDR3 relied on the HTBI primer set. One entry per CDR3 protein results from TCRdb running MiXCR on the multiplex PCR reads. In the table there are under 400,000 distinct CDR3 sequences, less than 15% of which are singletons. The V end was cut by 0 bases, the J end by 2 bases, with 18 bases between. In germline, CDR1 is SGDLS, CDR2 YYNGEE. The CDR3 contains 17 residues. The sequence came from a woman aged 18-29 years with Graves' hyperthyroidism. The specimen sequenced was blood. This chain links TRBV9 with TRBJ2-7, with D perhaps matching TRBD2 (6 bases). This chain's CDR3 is CASSVGVPGRIPYEQYF. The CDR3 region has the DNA TGTGCCAGCAGCGTAGGCGTTCCAGGGAGGATCCCCTACGAGCAGTACTTC.